This T cell receptor (beta chain) was captured by sequencing in a study of shared clonotypes between healthy human individuals. Whole-study findings and limits: About 5% of naive CD4 clonotypes were shared across a few donors. Generation probabilities of non-shared clonotypes were lower (relative to those shared by all four donors). The study's rarefaction showed incomplete sorted-subset sequencing despite large depth.

About this clone: Its antigen is currently unknown. The conserved final phenylalanine or tryptophan is absent from the CDR3, which likely points to a read error. The DNA is left out, because the CDR3 cannot be placed on it with certainty; the CDR3 is given as TCRdb lists it.

Sequencing was at deep level. Some clones are missing from TCRdb's copy, which holds only in-frame ones; the method was immunoSEQ multiplex PCR. The data contain over a million clones, approximately 80% of them seen just once; the ten biggest clones take up 0.5% to 0.65%. From its first to its last residue, the CDR3 has 12 amino acids. Germline values: CDR1 SQVTM, CDR2 ANQGSEA. This chain links TRBV29-1 with TRBJ1-2. This receptor was obtained from a man in his late teens or twenties in good health. Some clones in this sample may be carry-over from other donors' samples. The sequencing input was memory CD4+ T cells from PBMCs. Subset denoted: CD45RA-negative fraction. The CDR3 loop is CSVVPPSGLTLL.